This passage covers 32 T cell receptor beta chains from one sample sequenced in a study of long-term antiretroviral therapy in people with HIV. A v3.0 immunoSEQ assay was performed at survey level. Profiling relied on immunoSEQ multiplex PCR, and the TCRdb table lists in-frame clones only, not all of them. Among approximately 12,000 clones listed, roughly 82% were seen once. The material sequenced was unsorted PBMCs, taken about 7.9 years after starting antiretroviral therapy. The source is a man between 45 and 60 years old with HIV.

This clone was counted once. The rearrangement uses TRBV5-5 and TRBJ1-1; D not resolved. Trimming pared 4 bases from V and 5 bases from J, leaving 9 bases between. Per germline, CDR1 SGHKS and CDR2 YYEKEE (reference sequence). The CDR3 covers 12 residues. DNA for the CDR3: TGTGCCAGCAGCCCCTTGGGGACTGAAGCTTTCTTT. This encodes CASSPLGTEAFF.

Note on this clone: One junction end disagrees with the germline gene, perhaps due to a read error. The CDR3 nucleotides are TGTGCCAGCAGTTACTCGCCAGGGGGCTCGTTAGAGACCCGGTACTTC. It specifies CASSYSPGGSLETRYF. The V call is TRBV6-5, the J call TRBJ2-5; 8 nucleotides line up with TRBD1. This CDR3 is built from 16 residues. CDR1 is MNHEY, CDR2 SVGAGI, per germline.

The CDR3 reads CASSEGGVGGTEAFF. The CDR3 DNA reads as TGTGCCAGCAGTGAAGGCGGGGTAGGCGGCACTGAAGCTTTCTTT. V usage is TRBV25-1 and J usage is TRBJ1-1, with D unclear. Trimming removed 2 bases from V and 4 bases from J, with 14 bases in between. CDR3 length: 15 residues. Germline V gene lookup returns CDR1 MGHDK and CDR2 SYGVNS. Variable domain in full (rest from reference TRBV25-1 and TRBJ1-1): EADIYQTPRYLVIGTGKKITLECSQTMGHDKMYWYQQDPGMELHLIHYSYGVNSTEKGDLSSESTVSRIRTEHFPLTLESARPSHTSQYLCASSEGGVGGTEAFFGQGTRLTVV.

The genes are TRBV7-3 and TRBJ2-7, with 9 bases aligning to TRBD2. Trimming took 5 bases from V and 0 from J; bases not matched to a gene: 5. The CDR3 has 15 residues. Germline CDR1 reads SGHTA; CDR2 reads FQGTGA. The CDR3: CASSRGGESSYEQYF. The CDR3 DNA follows: TGTGCCAGCAGCCGCGGGGGGGAGAGCTCCTACGAGCAGTACTTC. Supplemented by reference TRBV7-3 and TRBJ2-7, the full variable domain reads GAGVSQTPSNKVTEKGKYVELRCDPISGHTALYWYRQSLGQGPEFLIYFQGTGAADDSGLPNDRFFAVRPEGSVSTLKIQRTERGDSAVYLCASSRGGESSYEQYFGPGTRLTVT.

The V and J genes are TRBV29-1 and TRBJ1-1; D gene uncertain. Germline values: CDR1 SQVTM, CDR2 ANQGSEA. This CDR3 is 9 amino acids long. V was trimmed by 6 bases and J by 7 bases, leaving 6 bases between them. The CDR3 loop is CSVSGEAFF. The CDR3 DNA sequence: TGCAGCGTATCAGGTGAAGCTTTCTTT.

This sequence joins TRBV19 and TRBJ2-3; 8 bases line up with TRBD1. The V and J ends lost 1 base and 3 bases, in that order; junction bases with no gene match: 3. The germline V gene encodes CDR1 LNHDA and CDR2 SQIVND (reference sequence). CDR3 size: 15 residues. The CDR3 protein is CASSIGTGGTDTQYF. The CDR3 region has the DNA TGTGCCAGTAGTATAGGAACAGGGGGTACAGATACGCAGTATTTT.

The V call is TRBV25-1, the J call TRBJ1-2, with unresolved D. V gave up 1 base and J gave up 6 bases, with 12 bases separating them. Per the germline V gene, CDR1 is MGHDK and CDR2 is SYGVNS. CDR3 length: 14 amino acids. CDR3 protein: CASSEWGEANGYTF. DNA for the CDR3: TGTGCCAGCAGTGAATGGGGAGAGGCCAATGGCTACACCTTC.

This clone was seen only a few times. The chain links TRBV13 to TRBJ2-7, with D possibly being TRBD1 (6 bases). Trimming shortened V by 5 bases and J by 2 bases, and 10 bases separated the two germline ends. The germline gives CDR1 PRHDT, CDR2 FYEKMQ (reference sequence). The CDR3 runs to 13 residues. The CDR3 sequence: CASSKGGTYEQYF. The CDR3 nucleotides read TGTGCCAGCAGCAAAGGGGGAACCTACGAGCAGTACTTC.

J is TRBJ1-5 and V is TRBV19; D is possibly TRBD1 (6 bases). There are 16 residues in the CDR3. Per the germline V gene, CDR1 is LNHDA and CDR2 is SQIVND (reference sequence). V lost 1 base, J lost 4 bases, and 14 bases lay in between. CDR3 amino acids: CASSIVQGSGNQPQHF. CDR3 DNA: TGTGCCAGTAGTATAGTGCAGGGGAGCGGGAATCAGCCCCAGCATTTT. The full variable domain, with the rest looked up from reference TRBV19 and TRBJ1-5, is DGGITQSPKYLFRKEGQNVTLSCEQNLNHDAMYWYRQDPGQGLRLIYYSQIVNDFQKGDIAEGYSVSREKKESFPLTVTSAQKNPTAFYLCASSIVQGSGNQPQHFGDGTRLSIL.

The chain recombines TRBV6-1 with TRBJ1-3; D is unclear. CDR1 and CDR2 (germline): MNHNS, SASEGT. The CDR3 totals 16 residues. Between the trimmed V and J ends, which lost 3 bases and 0 bases, there was a span of 12 bases. The CDR3 sequence: CASSDPWTFSGNTIYF. CDR3 nucleotides: TGTGCCAGCAGTGACCCTTGGACCTTCTCTGGAAACACCATATATTTT.

The V gene is TRBV14, the J gene TRBJ2-2, with D maybe TRBD1 (5 bases). V gave up 0 bases and J gave up 3 bases, with 8 bases separating them. This CDR3 comprises 15 residues. Germline V lookup: CDR1 SGHDN, CDR2 FVKESK. The CDR3 region is CASSQDRAYTGELFF. CDR3 bases: TGTGCCAGCAGCCAAGACAGGGCCTACACCGGGGAGCTGTTTTTT.

The chain uses TRBV4-1 and TRBJ2-7; weak D call: TRBD2 (6 bases). CDR3 length equals 14 residues. Germline V gives CDR1 MGHRA, CDR2 YSYEKL. The germline V and J ends were trimmed by 0 bases and 3 bases, with 9 bases remaining between them. The CDR3 region is CASSQDGGYYEQYF. The DNA for the CDR3 is TGCGCCAGCAGCCAAGATGGAGGGTACTACGAGCAGTACTTC.

This clone was seen more than once but under ten times. The CDR3 is CASSASGGDYEQYF. CDR3 DNA: TGCGCCAGCAGCGCATCAGGGGGGGACTACGAGCAGTACTTC. This sequence joins TRBV5-1 and TRBJ2-7; possibly TRBD1 or TRBD2 for D (7 bases each). CDR1 and CDR2 (germline): SGHRS, YFSETQ. This CDR3 spans 14 amino acids. The V gene lost 4 bases and the J gene lost 3 bases, with 14 bases spanning the gap.

V gene TRBV18 combines with J gene TRBJ1-2; D is possibly TRBD1 (5 bases). The CDR3 is 14 amino acids. V lost 0 bases to trimming and J lost 7 bases, with 12 bases between them. Germline V CDR1 and CDR2: KGHSH, LQKENI. The CDR3 loop reads CASSPPSVGGGYTF. The CDR3 DNA sequence: TGTGCCAGCTCACCACCGTCTGTTGGGGGTGGCTACACCTTC.

This clone was picked up one time. V gene TRBV9 combines with J gene TRBJ2-3; D possibly corresponds to TRBD2 (6 bases). Trimming stripped 0 bases from V and 3 bases from J, with 8 bases between. CDR1 and CDR2 from the germline V gene are SGDLS and YYNGEE. The CDR3 has 14 amino acids. CDR3 in DNA: TGTGCCAGCAGCGTAGCGGGGGTAACAGATACGCAGTATTTT. Its translation is CASSVAGVTDTQYF.

The rearrangement joins TRBV11-3 to TRBJ2-3; D gene unclear. The CDR3 runs to 13 residues. Deletions cut 1 base from V and 6 bases from J, with 8 bases between. Germline assignment: CDR1 SGHNT and CDR2 YENEEA. The CDR3 region is CASSLGVVDTQYF. DNA of the CDR3: TGTGCCAGCAGCTTAGGGGTTGTGGATACGCAGTATTTT.

CDR3: CATSPGTFMGEQYF. CDR3 coding DNA: TGTGCCACCTCCCCCGGGACCTTTATGGGCGAGCAGTACTTC. The gene calls are TRBV25-1 and TRBJ2-7; D is tentatively TRBD1 or TRBD2 (5 bases each). Germline-derived CDR1 and CDR2 are MGHDK and SYGVNS. Trimming pared 10 bases from V and 6 bases from J, leaving 22 bases between. The CDR3 consists of 14 residues.

The rearrangement links TRBV27 to TRBJ2-7; D unresolved. Trimming pared 0 bases from V and 3 bases from J, leaving 9 bases between. Germline V lookup: CDR1 MNHEY, CDR2 SMNVEV (reference sequence). The CDR3 runs 14 residues. The CDR3 sequence is CASSLSIQGYEQYF. The CDR3 DNA sequence: TGTGCCAGCAGTTTATCGATACAAGGCTACGAGCAGTACTTC.

The chain combines TRBV6-7 with TRBJ2-2; the D gene could be TRBD1 or TRBD2 (5 bases each). TRBV6-7 falls under the ORF class, with uncertain function. This CDR3 comprises 17 residues. The V and J ends lost 0 bases and 6 bases respectively, with 17 bases between them. The CDR3 region is CASSYSKRGGDPGELFF. The CDR3 nucleotides read TGTGCCAGCAGTTACTCGAAGAGGGGCGGCGACCCCGGGGAGCTGTTTTTT.

In its sample, this clone was seen once. The chain carries TRBV9 and TRBJ1-2; 8 bases agree with TRBD1. From germline, CDR1 is SGDLS and CDR2 YYNGEE. This CDR3 region has 14 residues. V lost 3 bases to trimming and J lost 4 bases; unmatched junction nucleotides: 5. CDR3 region: CASSGEGTGYGYTF. CDR3 nucleotide sequence: TGTGCCAGCAGCGGAGAGGGGACAGGCTATGGCTACACCTTC.

The CDR3: CASGETGLHNEKLFF. The CDR3, as DNA: TGTGCCAGTGGAGAAACGGGACTTCATAATGAAAAACTGTTTTTT. The chain employs TRBV19 and TRBJ1-4; D is possibly TRBD1 (5 bases). Trimming left V 8 bases short and J 4 bases short, with 17 bases between. Germline V gene data show CDR1 as LNHDA and CDR2 as SQIVND (reference sequence). The CDR3 is made up of 15 amino acids.

This chain links TRBV27 with TRBJ2-1, with 8 bases identical to TRBD1. There are 15 residues in the CDR3. The V segment lost 4 bases and the J segment 3 bases; nucleotides outside the gene matches: 5. Germline V gives CDR1 MNHEY, CDR2 SMNVEV (reference sequence). The CDR3 protein is CASSSGTGSYNEQFF. The CDR3 DNA follows: TGTGCCAGCAGTTCGGGGACAGGTAGCTACAATGAGCAGTTCTTC.

CDR3 nucleotides: TGTGCCAGCAGCCCCACCACCGCTAACTATGGCTACACCTTC. This codes for CASSPTTANYGYTF. The chain recombines TRBV5-5 with TRBJ1-2; no reliable D call. Deletions cut 4 bases from V and 0 bases from J, with 10 bases between. Per germline, CDR1 SGHKS and CDR2 YYEKEE (reference sequence). The CDR3 is made up of 14 amino acids.

The chain joins TRBV7-8 to TRBJ1-2; 11 positions agree with TRBD1. The CDR3 is made up of 15 amino acids. From germline, CDR1 is SGHVS and CDR2 FQNEAQ. The V and J ends lost 6 bases and 2 bases, in that order; junction bases with no gene match: 5. The CDR3 DNA reads TGTGCCAGCAGACCCCGGACAGGGGGCAACTATGGCTACACCTTC. Amino acids: CASRPRTGGNYGYTF.

This chain uses TRBV15 with TRBJ1-1; possible D gene TRBD1, 6 bases. The germline V and J ends were trimmed by 3 bases and 1 base, with 9 bases remaining between them. Germline CDR1 and CDR2: LNHNV and YYDKDF (reference sequence). CDR3 length: 14 amino acids. CDR3 amino acids: CATSRGHSNTEAFF. In nucleotides, the CDR3 is TGTGCCACCAGCAGGGGACATTCGAACACTGAAGCTTTCTTT.

This clone has only a few counts. This chain connects TRBV7-8 to TRBJ2-7; unclear D gene. CDR3 length: 12 amino acids. Germline CDR1 SGHVS, CDR2 FQNEAQ. V lost 5 bases, J lost 6 bases, and 11 bases lay in between. CDR3 amino acids: CASSPTGGEQYF. As DNA, the CDR3 is TGTGCCAGCAGCCCTACCGGTGGCGAGCAGTACTTC.

This clone was found once. The rearrangement links TRBV4-1 to TRBJ2-3; D may be TRBD1 or TRBD2 (6 bases each). The germline gives CDR1 MGHRA, CDR2 YSYEKL. Deletions cut 0 bases from V and 3 bases from J, with 19 bases between. CDR3 length: 18 residues. The CDR3 loop reads CASSQDGGGPRPTDTQYF. Here the CDR3 DNA reads TGCGCCAGCAGCCAAGATGGAGGGGGGCCTCGGCCTACAGATACGCAGTATTTT.

This chain joins TRBV9 and TRBJ2-2; the match to TRBD2 covers 8 bases. This CDR3 region has 14 residues. Trimming cost V 7 bases and J 2 bases; bases outside gene matches: 4. Germline V CDR1 and CDR2: SGDLS, YYNGEE. CDR3 bases: TGTGCCAGCGGCGGGGGGACAAACACCGGGGAGCTGTTTTTT. Protein product: CASGGGTNTGELFF.

V is TRBV11-3 and J is TRBJ2-1, with D possibly TRBD1 on 6 matching bases. The CDR3 covers 14 residues. Trimming removed 4 bases at V and 2 bases at J, with 9 bases between. The germline V gene has CDR1 SGHNT and CDR2 YENEEA. The CDR3 loop reads CASSSRTAYNEQFF. The CDR3 DNA is TGTGCCAGCAGCTCTCGGACAGCCTACAATGAGCAGTTCTTC.

The gene calls are TRBV4-1 and TRBJ1-1; TRBD1 is a possible D gene (6 bases). Germline V gives CDR1 MGHRA, CDR2 YSYEKL. Between the trimmed V and J ends, which lost 7 bases and 3 bases, there was a span of 24 bases. The CDR3 extends over 17 amino acids. CDR3 nucleotides: TGCGCCAGCAATAACATACGGGGAGGGGGTACGGACACTGAAGCTTTCTTT. It specifies CASNNIRGGGTDTEAFF.

The genes are TRBV2 and TRBJ1-1; tentatively, D is TRBD1 (6 bases). Trimming stripped 3 bases from V and 1 base from J, with 18 bases between. This CDR3 comprises 17 residues. Germline CDR1 is SNHLY and CDR2 is FYNNEI. CDR3 sequence reads: CASSDPYRDPENTEAFF. As DNA, the CDR3 is TGTGCCAGCAGTGACCCCTACAGGGATCCAGAGAACACTGAAGCTTTCTTT.

The chain joins TRBV6-4 to TRBJ1-2; 10 bases map to TRBD1. Losses at the gene ends were 3 bases for V and 5 bases for J; bases not matched to a gene: 3. The germline CDR1 and CDR2 sequences are MRHNA and SNTAGT. This CDR3 has 14 amino acids. CDR3 sequence (DNA): TGTGCCAGCAGTGAAGGGACAGGGGAATATGGCTACACCTTC. It translates to CASSEGTGEYGYTF.